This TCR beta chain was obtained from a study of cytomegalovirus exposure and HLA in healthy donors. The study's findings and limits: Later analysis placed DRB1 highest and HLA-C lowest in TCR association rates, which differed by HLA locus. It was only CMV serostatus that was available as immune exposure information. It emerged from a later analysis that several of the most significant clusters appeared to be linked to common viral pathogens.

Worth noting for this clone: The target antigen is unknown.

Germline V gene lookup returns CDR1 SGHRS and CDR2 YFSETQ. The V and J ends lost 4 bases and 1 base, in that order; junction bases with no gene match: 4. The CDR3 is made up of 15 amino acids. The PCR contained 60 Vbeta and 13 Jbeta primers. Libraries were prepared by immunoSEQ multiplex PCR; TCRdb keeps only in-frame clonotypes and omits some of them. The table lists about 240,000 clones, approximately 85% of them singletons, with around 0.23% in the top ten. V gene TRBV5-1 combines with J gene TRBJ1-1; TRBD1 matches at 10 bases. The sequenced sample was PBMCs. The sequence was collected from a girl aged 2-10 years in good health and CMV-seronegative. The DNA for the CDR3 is TGCGCCAGCAGCCCCCGACAGGGGGCGAACACTGAAGCTTTCTTT. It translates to CASSPRQGANTEAFF. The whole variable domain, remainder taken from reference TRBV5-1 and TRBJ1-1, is KAGVTQTPRYLIKTRGQQVTLSCSPISGHRSVSWYQQTPGQGLQFLFEYFSETQRNKGNFPGRFSGRQFSNSRSEMNVSTLELGDSALYLCASSPRQGANTEAFFGQGTRLTVV.